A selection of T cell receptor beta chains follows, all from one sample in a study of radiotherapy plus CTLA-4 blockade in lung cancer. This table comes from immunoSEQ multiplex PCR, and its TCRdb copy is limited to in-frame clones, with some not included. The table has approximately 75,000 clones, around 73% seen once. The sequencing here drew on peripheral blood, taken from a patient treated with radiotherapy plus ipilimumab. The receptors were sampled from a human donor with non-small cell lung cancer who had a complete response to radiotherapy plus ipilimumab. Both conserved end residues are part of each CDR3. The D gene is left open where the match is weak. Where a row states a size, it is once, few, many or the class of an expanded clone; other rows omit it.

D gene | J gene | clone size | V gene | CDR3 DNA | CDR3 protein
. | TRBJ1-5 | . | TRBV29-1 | TGCAGCGTCGGGCAGGGTACGGGGCAGCCCCAGCATTTT | CSVGQGTGQPQHF
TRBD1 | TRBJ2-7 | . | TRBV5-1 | TGCGCCAGCAGCAATACAGGGGGCCCAGCTTCCTACGAGCAGTACTTC | CASSNTGGPASYEQYF
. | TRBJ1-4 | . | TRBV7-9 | TGTGCCAGCAGCTTAGCCGGGTCTAATGAAAAACTGTTTTTT | CASSLAGSNEKLFF
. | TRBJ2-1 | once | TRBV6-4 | TGTGCCAGCAGTGACTCGGACAACAATGAGCAGTTCTTC | CASSDSDNNEQFF
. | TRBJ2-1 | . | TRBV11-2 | TGTGCCAGCAGCTTAGTTGTGACATACAATGAGCAGTTCTTC | CASSLVVTYNEQFF
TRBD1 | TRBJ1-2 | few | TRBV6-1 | TGTGCCAGCAGTGATCCGGGGGACAGTAAGGGCTACACCTTC | CASSDPGDSKGYTF
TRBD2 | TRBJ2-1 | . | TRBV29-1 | TGCAGCGCTGGGGGGGGACTAGCGGGAGTTCATGAGCAGTTCTTC | CSAGGGLAGVHEQFF
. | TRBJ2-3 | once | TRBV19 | TGTGCCAGTAAAGGTGTCCGCGCAGATACGCAGTATTTT | CASKGVRADTQYF
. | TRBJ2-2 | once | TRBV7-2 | TGTGCCAGCAGCTTATACAGCTTCGCGAACACCGGGGAGCCGTTTTTT | CASSLYSFANTGEPFF
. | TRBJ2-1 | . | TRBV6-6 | TGTGCCAGTACAACGGGAGTAACCTACAATGAGCAGTTCTTC | CASTTGVTYNEQFF
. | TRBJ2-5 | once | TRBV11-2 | TGTGCCAGCAGCTTAGCCCCCCTCGGGGGGCTAGAGACCCAGTACTTC | CASSLAPLGGLETQYF
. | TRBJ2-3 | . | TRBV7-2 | TGTGCCAGCAGTTCGTTAGGGAGCGCTGGCACAGATACGCAGTATTTT | CASSSLGSAGTDTQYF
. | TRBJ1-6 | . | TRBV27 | TGTGCCAGCAGCCTAGCGGAGAGTAATTCACCCCTCCACTTT | CASSLAESNSPLHF
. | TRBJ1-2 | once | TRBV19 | TGTGCCAGTAGTACCGGGGTTCAGGGCTACACCTTC | CASSTGVQGYTF